This record covers a single T cell receptor (beta chain). Its antigen is not known. Repertoires were generated with immunoSEQ multiplex PCR, while TCRdb's copy carries only in-frame clones and drops some. The data show roughly 130,000 clones, roughly 86% seen once. The CDR3 covers 11 residues. The germline CDR1 and CDR2 sequences are MNHEY and SVGAGI. V was pared by 9 bases and J by 6 bases, with 12 bases between. This entry is derived from a study of T cell responses to AZD1222 COVID-19 vaccine. Study-level findings and limits: There were mostly white British donors and more females than males, and clonal diversity was possibly underestimated. After two AZD1222 doses, spike-specific TCR breadth and depth rose versus day 0.

The V and J genes are TRBV6-5 and TRBJ2-7; D gene ambiguous. This sequence originates from an adult in good health. The specimen comprised peripheral blood, sampled on day 0 of AZD1222 vaccination. CDR3 in amino acids: CASENPGEQYF. Written as DNA, the CDR3 is TGTGCCAGTGAAAATCCAGGCGAGCAGTACTTC.